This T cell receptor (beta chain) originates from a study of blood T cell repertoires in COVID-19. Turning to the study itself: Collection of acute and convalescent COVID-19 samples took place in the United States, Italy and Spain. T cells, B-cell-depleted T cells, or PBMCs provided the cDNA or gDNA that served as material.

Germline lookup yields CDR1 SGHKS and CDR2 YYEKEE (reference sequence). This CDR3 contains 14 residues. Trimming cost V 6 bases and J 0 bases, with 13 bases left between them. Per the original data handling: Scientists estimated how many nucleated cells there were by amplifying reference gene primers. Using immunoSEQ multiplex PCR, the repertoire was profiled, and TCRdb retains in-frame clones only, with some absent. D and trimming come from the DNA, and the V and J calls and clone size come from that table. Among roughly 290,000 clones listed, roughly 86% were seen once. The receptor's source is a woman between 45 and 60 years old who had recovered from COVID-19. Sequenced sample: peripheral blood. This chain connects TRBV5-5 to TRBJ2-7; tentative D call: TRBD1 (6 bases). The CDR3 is CASTRQVPSYEQYF. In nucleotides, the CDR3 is TGTGCCAGCACCCGACAGGTTCCCTCCTACGAGCAGTACTTC.